These 17 T cell receptor beta chains share one sample of origin, sequenced in a study of beta chain features in type 1 diabetes. Regarding the study as a whole: TCRB CDR3s from Type 1 diabetes patients were moderately but significantly shorter in all four CD4+ subsets.

These receptors have no known antigen. Sequenced material consisted of expressed TCRB transcripts (all of the isolated RNA was reverse transcribed). Profiling relied on immunoSEQ multiplex PCR, and the TCRdb table lists in-frame clones only, not all of them. The sample has some 200,000 clones; under 20% are singletons. Sequenced: naive CD4+ T cells from blood. The receptors were sampled from a man aged 30 to 45 with type 1 diabetes.

J is TRBJ1-5 and V is TRBV16, with a tentative D call TRBD1 (5 bases). The CDR3 length is 13 residues. The germline gives CDR1 KGHSY, CDR2 FQNENV. Trimming took off 6 bases at V and 6 bases at J, with 12 bases between the two ends. CDR3 protein: CASSPQGLQPQHF. The CDR3 bases are TGTGCCAGCAGTCCCCAGGGACTTCAGCCCCAGCATTTT.

This clone has a handful of counts. In DNA, the CDR3 is TGTGCCAGCAGCGTAGAGACTAGCGGGAACTACGAGCAGTACTTC. It codes for CASSVETSGNYEQYF. This chain joins TRBV9 and TRBJ2-7; 11 nucleotides agree with TRBD2. V trimming: 0 bases; J trimming: 3 bases; junction bases outside the gene matches: 2. CDR1 is SGDLS, CDR2 YYNGEE, per germline. The CDR3 is 15 residues long.

The gene calls are TRBV18 and TRBJ2-1; TRBD1 might be the D (6 bases). V lost 0 bases, J lost 3 bases, and 12 bases lay in between. This CDR3 region has 16 residues. CDR1 is KGHSH, CDR2 LQKENI, per germline. DNA for the CDR3: TGTGCCAGCTCACCACCGGGGGCAGGGGTCTACAATGAGCAGTTCTTC. Translating gives CASSPPGAGVYNEQFF.

J is TRBJ2-7 and V is TRBV7-9; 9 bases match TRBD2. The CDR3 is 18 residues long. V was clipped by 3 bases and J by 0 bases; unmatched bases: 12. CDR1 SEHNR and CDR2 FQNEAQ come from the germline V gene (reference sequence). The CDR3 bases are TGTGCCAGCAGCTTCCACAAGAGTGTTAGCGGGAGCTCCTACGAGCAGTACTTC. Encoded protein: CASSFHKSVSGSSYEQYF.

The chain links TRBV29-1 to TRBJ2-5, with 7 nucleotides matching TRBD2. The CDR3 sequence is 12 residues long. Germline loops: CDR1 SQVTM, CDR2 ANQGSEA. V dropped 7 bases and J dropped 4; count of bases not matched to a gene: 6. In DNA form, the CDR3 reads TGCAGCGGTGAGGGAGGGACAGAGACCCAGTACTTC. Translating it yields CSGEGGTETQYF. Based on the CDR3 plus reference TRBV29-1 and TRBJ2-5, the full variable domain is SAVISQKPSRDICQRGTSLTIQCQVDSQVTMMFWYRQQPGQSLTLIATANQGSEATYESGFVIDKFPISRPNLTFSTLTVSNMSPEDSSIYLCSGEGGTETQYFGPGTRLLVL.

The rearrangement links TRBV6-6 to TRBJ2-5; 12 bases agree with TRBD2. CDR1 is MNHNY and CDR2 is SVGAGI in the germline V gene (reference sequence). CDR3 length: 16 residues. V lost 6 bases to trimming and J lost 4 bases; unmatched junction nucleotides: 9. The CDR3: CASRPPSGRAGETQYF. The CDR3, as DNA: TGTGCCAGCAGGCCACCTAGCGGGAGGGCAGGAGAGACCCAGTACTTC.

There are a few counts of this clone. The chain employs TRBV4-1 and TRBJ2-7; the match to TRBD2 covers 8 bases. This CDR3 has 16 residues. Germline-derived CDR1 and CDR2 are MGHRA and YSYEKL. V shed 4 bases and J 3 bases; nucleotides not matched to a gene: 11. The CDR3: CASSLVPSSGSYEQYF. The DNA of the CDR3 is TGCGCCAGCAGCCTCGTCCCTTCCAGCGGGAGCTACGAGCAGTACTTC.

This chain links TRBV29-1 with TRBJ1-1, with 7 bases that match TRBD1. The length of the CDR3 is 13 residues. The V and J ends lost 5 bases and 1 base, in that order; junction bases with no gene match: 4. Germline V gene sequence: CDR1 SQVTM, CDR2 ANQGSEA. The CDR3 here is CSVTGAGNTEAFF. The DNA of the CDR3 is TGCAGCGTTACAGGGGCGGGGAACACTGAAGCTTTCTTT.

J is TRBJ1-2 and V is TRBV28; D gene uncertain. This CDR3 is 13 amino acids long. Trimming shortened V by 7 bases and J by 0 bases, and 9 bases separated the two germline ends. CDR1 and CDR2 (germline): MDHEN, SYDVKM. CDR3 sequence reads: CASKADANYGYTF. The CDR3 DNA sequence: TGTGCCAGCAAGGCAGATGCTAACTATGGCTACACCTTC.

The chain recombines TRBV2 with TRBJ2-3; TRBD1 is a possible D gene (6 bases). This CDR3 has 12 residues. V was shortened by 7 bases and J by 2 bases, with 7 bases between the two germline ends. Germline V gene sequence: CDR1 SNHLY, CDR2 FYNNEI. The DNA for the CDR3 is TGTGCCAGCACAGGGGACACAGATACGCAGTATTTT. Translation: CASTGDTDTQYF.

The chain couples TRBV2 to TRBJ2-1; D may be TRBD2 (5 bases). Trimming stripped 5 bases from V and 8 bases from J, with 13 bases between. The CDR3 runs 13 residues. Germline assignment: CDR1 SNHLY and CDR2 FYNNEI. The DNA for the CDR3 is TGTGCCAGCAGTTATACGCCGGGGTATGAGCAGTTCTTC. This codes for CASSYTPGYEQFF. Full variable domain (remainder filled in from reference TRBV2 and TRBJ2-1): EPEVTQTPSHQVTQMGQEVILRCVPISNHLYFYWYRQILGQKVEFLVSFYNNEISEKSEIFDDQFSVERPDGSNFTLKIRSTKLEDSAMYFCASSYTPGYEQFFGPGTRLTVL.

V and J are TRBV20-1 and TRBJ2-5, with D possibly TRBD2 on 6 matching bases. The CDR3 length is 11 residues. CDR1 DFQATT and CDR2 SNEGSKA come from the germline V gene (reference sequence). As DNA, the CDR3 is TGCAGAGTCGGAGGGGAAGAGACCCAGTACTTC. Translated, it gives CRVGGEETQYF.

A few counts support this clone. The rearrangement links TRBV7-8 to TRBJ2-4, with 14 bases that match TRBD2. Germline trimming cut 5 bases from V and 11 bases from J; bases unmatched to any gene: 5. Per the germline V gene, CDR1 is SGHVS and CDR2 is FQNEAQ. This CDR3 comprises 14 residues. CDR3 amino acids: CASSPGTSGSVQYF. The CDR3 DNA reads TGTGCCAGCAGCCCCGGGACTAGCGGGAGTGTTCAGTACTTC.

The chain employs TRBV27 and TRBJ1-2; TRBD1 aligns across 7 bases. The J segment lost 3 bases and the V segment lost 4 bases, leaving 5 bases of the junction unmatched. Germline V gene lookup returns CDR1 MNHEY and CDR2 SMNVEV (reference sequence). This CDR3 comprises 14 residues. The CDR3 coding sequence is TGTGCCAGCAGTTCGCTAGGGGGCGACTATGGCTACACCTTC. It yields the protein CASSSLGGDYGYTF.

This clone showed up just a few times. This rearrangement joins TRBV2 to TRBJ2-5, with 8 positions matching TRBD2. The germline V gene encodes CDR1 SNHLY and CDR2 FYNNEI. Unmatched junction bases numbered 13, after V lost 8 bases and J lost 2 bases. The CDR3 sequence is 16 residues long. The DNA of the CDR3 is TGTGCCAGCGGCTCGGCCGGCACTAGCGGACAAGAGACCCAGTACTTC. It encodes CASGSAGTSGQETQYF.

This clone was seen a few times. The V gene is TRBV25-1, the J gene TRBJ2-3; D not certain. Deletions cut 1 base from V and 0 bases from J, with 11 bases between. The CDR3 runs 16 residues. Germline V gene lookup returns CDR1 MGHDK and CDR2 SYGVNS. CDR3 amino acids: CASSEFRQASTDTQYF. CDR3 DNA sequence: TGTGCCAGCAGTGAATTTAGGCAGGCTAGCACAGATACGCAGTATTTT. The complete variable domain, with remaining parts taken from reference TRBV25-1 and TRBJ2-3, reads EADIYQTPRYLVIGTGKKITLECSQTMGHDKMYWYQQDPGMELHLIHYSYGVNSTEKGDLSSESTVSRIRTEHFPLTLESARPSHTSQYLCASSEFRQASTDTQYFGPGTRLTVL.

This clone was observed a few times. J is TRBJ2-3 and V is TRBV5-1, with 9 bases that match TRBD1. V shed 6 bases and J 3 bases; nucleotides not matched to a gene: 8. Germline-derived CDR1 and CDR2 are SGHRS and YFSETQ. This CDR3 has 15 amino acids. This CDR3 is CASTVGGTGTDTQYF. CDR3 DNA sequence: TGCGCCAGCACCGTCGGCGGGACAGGGACAGATACGCAGTATTTT.